This TCR beta chain was profiled in a study of blood T cell repertoires in COVID-19. Looking at the study overall: The origin of the acute and convalescent COVID-19 samples was the United States, Italy and Spain. PBMCs, B-cell-depleted T cells, or T cells were the source of the cDNA or gDNA that made up the material.

The CDR3 loop spans 14 amino acids. Germline CDR1 and CDR2: SGHRS and YFSETQ. V gave up 0 bases and J gave up 5 bases, with 12 bases separating them. Original analysis: It was from reference gene primer amplification that nucleated cell counts were estimated. Generated by immunoSEQ multiplex PCR, the TCRdb table keeps only in-frame clones and is missing some. V and J calls and clone size come straight from that table; D and trimming were deduced from the DNA. Among 200,000 to 250,000 clones listed, around four fifths were seen once. The sample was peripheral blood. The clonotype comes from a woman in her sixties or seventies with acute or convalescent COVID-19. The chain joins TRBV5-1 to TRBJ2-7; tentative D call: TRBD1 (6 bases). The CDR3 loop reads CASSLEGGKDEQYF. CDR3 coding DNA: TGCGCCAGCAGCTTGGAAGGGGGTAAGGACGAGCAGTACTTC.